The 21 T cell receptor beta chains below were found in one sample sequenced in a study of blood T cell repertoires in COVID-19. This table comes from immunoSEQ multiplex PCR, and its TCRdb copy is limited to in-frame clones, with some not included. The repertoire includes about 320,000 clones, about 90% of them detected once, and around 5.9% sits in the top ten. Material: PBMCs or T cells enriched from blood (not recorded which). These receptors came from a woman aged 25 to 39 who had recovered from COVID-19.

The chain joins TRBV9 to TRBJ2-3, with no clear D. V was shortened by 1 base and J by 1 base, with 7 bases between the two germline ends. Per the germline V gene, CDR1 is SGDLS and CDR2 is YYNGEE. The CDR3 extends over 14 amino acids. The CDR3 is CASSVLGGTDTQYF. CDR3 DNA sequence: TGTGCCAGCAGCGTACTCGGAGGCACAGATACGCAGTATTTT.

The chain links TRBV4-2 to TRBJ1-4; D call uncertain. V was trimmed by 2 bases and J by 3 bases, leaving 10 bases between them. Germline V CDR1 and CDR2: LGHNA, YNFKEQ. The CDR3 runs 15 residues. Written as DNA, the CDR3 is TGTGCCAGCAGCCAAACACCGCGGGCTAATGAAAAACTGTTTTTT. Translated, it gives CASSQTPRANEKLFF.

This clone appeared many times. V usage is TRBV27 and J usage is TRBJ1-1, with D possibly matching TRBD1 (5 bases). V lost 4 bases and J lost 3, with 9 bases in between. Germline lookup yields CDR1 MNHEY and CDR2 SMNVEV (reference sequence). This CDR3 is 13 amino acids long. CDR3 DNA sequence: TGTGCCAGCAGTTCAGGGCTCGACACTGAAGCTTTCTTT. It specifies CASSSGLDTEAFF.

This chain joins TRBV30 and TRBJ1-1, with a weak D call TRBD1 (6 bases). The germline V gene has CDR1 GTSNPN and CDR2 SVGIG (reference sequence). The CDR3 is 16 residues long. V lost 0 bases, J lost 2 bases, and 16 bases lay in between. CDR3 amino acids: CAWSVFPGTRNTEAFF. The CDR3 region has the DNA TGTGCCTGGAGTGTATTTCCGGGGACACGAAACACTGAAGCTTTCTTT.

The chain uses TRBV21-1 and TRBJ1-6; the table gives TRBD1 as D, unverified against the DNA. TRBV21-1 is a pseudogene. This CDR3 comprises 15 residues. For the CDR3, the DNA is TGTGCCAGCAGCAAAGCCCCAGGGTACGGTTCACCCCTCCACTTT. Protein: CASSKAPGYGSPLHF.

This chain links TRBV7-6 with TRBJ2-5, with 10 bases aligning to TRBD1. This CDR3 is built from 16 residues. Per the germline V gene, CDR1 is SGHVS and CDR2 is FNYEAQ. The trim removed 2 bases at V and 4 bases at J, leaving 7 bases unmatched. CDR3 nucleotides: TGTGCCAGCAGCTTATCCGGGACAGGGGTCGGAGAGACCCAGTACTTC. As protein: CASSLSGTGVGETQYF.

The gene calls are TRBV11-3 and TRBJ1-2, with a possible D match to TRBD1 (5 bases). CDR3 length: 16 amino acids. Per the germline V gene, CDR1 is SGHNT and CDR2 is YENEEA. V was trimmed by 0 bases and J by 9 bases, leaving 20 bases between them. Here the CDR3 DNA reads TGTGCCAGCAGCTTAGATAGTGGGGCCGGGAGAAGGAGCTACACCTTC. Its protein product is CASSLDSGAGRRSYTF.

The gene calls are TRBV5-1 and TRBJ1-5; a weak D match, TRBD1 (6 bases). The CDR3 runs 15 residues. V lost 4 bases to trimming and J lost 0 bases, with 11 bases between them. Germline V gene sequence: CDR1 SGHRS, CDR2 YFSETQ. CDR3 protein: CASSEDSYSNQPQHF. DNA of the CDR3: TGCGCCAGCAGCGAGGACAGTTATAGCAATCAGCCCCAGCATTTT. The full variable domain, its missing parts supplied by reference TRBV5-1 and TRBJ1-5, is KAGVTQTPRYLIKTRGQQVTLSCSPISGHRSVSWYQQTPGQGLQFLFEYFSETQRNKGNFPGRFSGRQFSNSRSEMNVSTLELGDSALYLCASSEDSYSNQPQHFGDGTRLSIL.

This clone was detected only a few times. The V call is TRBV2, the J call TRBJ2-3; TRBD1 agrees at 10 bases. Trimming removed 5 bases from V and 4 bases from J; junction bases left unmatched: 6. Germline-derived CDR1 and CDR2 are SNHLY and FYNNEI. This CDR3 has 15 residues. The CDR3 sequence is CASSRTGGFSDTQYF. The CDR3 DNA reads TGTGCCAGCAGTCGGACAGGGGGTTTTTCAGATACGCAGTATTTT. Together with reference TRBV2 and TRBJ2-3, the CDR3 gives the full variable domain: EPEVTQTPSHQVTQMGQEVILRCVPISNHLYFYWYRQILGQKVEFLVSFYNNEISEKSEIFDDQFSVERPDGSNFTLKIRSTKLEDSAMYFCASSRTGGFSDTQYFGPGTRLTVL.

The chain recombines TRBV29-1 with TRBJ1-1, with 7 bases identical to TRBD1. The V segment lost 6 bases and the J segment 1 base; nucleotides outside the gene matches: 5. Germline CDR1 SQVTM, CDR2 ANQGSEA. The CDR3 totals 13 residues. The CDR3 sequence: CSVRGQQNTEAFF. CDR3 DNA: TGCAGCGTCCGGGGACAGCAGAACACTGAAGCTTTCTTT.

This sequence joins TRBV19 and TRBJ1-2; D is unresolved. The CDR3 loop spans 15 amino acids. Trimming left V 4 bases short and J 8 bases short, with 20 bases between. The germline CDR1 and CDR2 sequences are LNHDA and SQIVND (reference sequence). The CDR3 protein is CASSTIVQEDYGYTF. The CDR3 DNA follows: TGTGCCAGTAGTACGATAGTCCAGGAAGATTACGGCTACACCTTC. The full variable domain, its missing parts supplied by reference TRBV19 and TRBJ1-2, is DGGITQSPKYLFRKEGQNVTLSCEQNLNHDAMYWYRQDPGQGLRLIYYSQIVNDFQKGDIAEGYSVSREKKESFPLTVTSAQKNPTAFYLCASSTIVQEDYGYTFGSGTRLTVV.

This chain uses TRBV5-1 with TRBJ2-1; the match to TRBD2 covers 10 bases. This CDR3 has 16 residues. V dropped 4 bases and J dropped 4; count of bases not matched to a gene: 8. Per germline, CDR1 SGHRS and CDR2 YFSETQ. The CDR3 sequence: CASSPAPSGGYNEQFF. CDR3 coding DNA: TGCGCCAGCAGCCCTGCGCCTAGCGGGGGTTACAATGAGCAGTTCTTC.

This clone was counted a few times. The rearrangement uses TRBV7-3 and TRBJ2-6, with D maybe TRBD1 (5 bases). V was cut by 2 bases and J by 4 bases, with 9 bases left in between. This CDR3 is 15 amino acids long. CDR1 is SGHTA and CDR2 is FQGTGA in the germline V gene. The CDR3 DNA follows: TGTGCCAGCAGCTTATTAGGGGCAGGGGCCAACGTCCTGACTTTC. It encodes CASSLLGAGANVLTF.

The CDR3 reads CASSWAGTGEAFF. The CDR3, as DNA: TGTGCCAGCAGTTGGGCCGGGACAGGCGAAGCTTTCTTT. The V call is TRBV12-3 or TRBV12-4, the J call TRBJ1-1; 8 nucleotides match TRBD1. The CDR3 is made up of 13 amino acids. V shed 4 bases, J shed 8 bases, and the junction held 6 bases outside the gene matches.

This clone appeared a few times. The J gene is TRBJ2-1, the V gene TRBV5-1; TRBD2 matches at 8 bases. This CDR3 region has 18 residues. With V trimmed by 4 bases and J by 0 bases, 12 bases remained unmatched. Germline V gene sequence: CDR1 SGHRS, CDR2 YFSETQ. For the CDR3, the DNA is TGCGCCAGCAGCCCCCGGGTAGCGGGACGGAGCTCCTACAATGAGCAGTTCTTC. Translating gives CASSPRVAGRSSYNEQFF.

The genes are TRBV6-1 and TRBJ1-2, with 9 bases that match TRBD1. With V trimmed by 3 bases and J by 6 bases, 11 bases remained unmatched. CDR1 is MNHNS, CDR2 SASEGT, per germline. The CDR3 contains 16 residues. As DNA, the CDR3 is TGTGCCAGCAGTGACGGATTCGGGACAGGGTCTAATGGCTACACCTTC. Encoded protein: CASSDGFGTGSNGYTF.

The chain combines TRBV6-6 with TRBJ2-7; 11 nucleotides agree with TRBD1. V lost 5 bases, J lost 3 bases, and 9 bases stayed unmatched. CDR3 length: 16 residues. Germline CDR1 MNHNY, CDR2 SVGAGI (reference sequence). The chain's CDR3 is CASSTPGQGDHYEQYF. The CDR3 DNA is TGTGCCAGCAGTACTCCGGGACAGGGGGACCACTACGAGCAGTACTTC.

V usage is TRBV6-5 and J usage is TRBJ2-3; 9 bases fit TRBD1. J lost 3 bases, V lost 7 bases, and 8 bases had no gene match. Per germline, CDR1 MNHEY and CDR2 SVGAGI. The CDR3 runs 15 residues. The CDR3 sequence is CASTHRGLGTDTQYF. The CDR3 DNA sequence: TGTGCCAGCACCCACAGGGGGCTAGGGACAGATACGCAGTATTTT.

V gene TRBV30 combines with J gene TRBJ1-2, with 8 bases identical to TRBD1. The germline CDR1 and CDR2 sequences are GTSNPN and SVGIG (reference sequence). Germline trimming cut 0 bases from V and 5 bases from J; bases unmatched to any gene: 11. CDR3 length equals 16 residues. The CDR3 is CAWSVAGGFSNYGYTF. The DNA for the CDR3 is TGTGCCTGGAGTGTGGCAGGGGGCTTCTCGAATTATGGCTACACCTTC.

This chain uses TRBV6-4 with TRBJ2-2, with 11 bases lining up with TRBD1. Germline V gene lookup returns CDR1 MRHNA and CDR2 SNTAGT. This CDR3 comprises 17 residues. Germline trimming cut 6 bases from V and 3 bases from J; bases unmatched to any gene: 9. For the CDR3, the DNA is TGTGCCAGCAGGAAGATAGGACAGGGGGCGGACACCGGGGAGCTGTTTTTT. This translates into CASRKIGQGADTGELFF.

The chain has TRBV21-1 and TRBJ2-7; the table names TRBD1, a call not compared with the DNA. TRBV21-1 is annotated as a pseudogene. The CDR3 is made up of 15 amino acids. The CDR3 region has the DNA TGTGCCAGCAGCAAAGCGGGACAGGGGGCGCCCCCGGAGTACTTC. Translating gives CASSKAGQGAPPEYF.